The clone carrying this T cell receptor (beta chain) showed up just a few times. TCRdb's copy holds only in-frame clones and misses some; the assay was immunoSEQ multiplex PCR. The repertoire consists of around 95,000 clones, with roughly 87% occurring once and the leading ten covering 15% to 20%. The data stem from a study of control samples from healthy donors and cancer patients. This TCR was recovered from a woman aged 45-65 years in good health. Input material: blood.

CDR3 protein: CASSQEGAGHQPQHF. The CDR3 DNA follows: TGTGCCAGCAGCCAGGAGGGCGCAGGCCATCAGCCCCAGCATTTT. The chain joins TRBV4-2 to TRBJ1-5; D is undetermined. Germline CDR1 reads LGHNA; CDR2 reads YNFKEQ. Trimming left V 3 bases short and J 5 bases short, with 14 bases between. The CDR3 is 15 residues long.